The T cell receptor beta chain under discussion was sequenced for a study of sequential checkpoint blockade in melanoma. Looking at the study overall: After both sequences, patients received maintenance nivolumab.

Repertoires were generated with immunoSEQ multiplex PCR, while TCRdb's copy carries only in-frame clones and drops some. The sample lists around 12,000 clones; roughly four fifths were seen once. Treatment: randomized to nivolumab then ipilimumab (arm A) or the reverse (arm B). No patient had prior DNA-damaging chemotherapy. Sorted cells were live CD3+CD8+, lacking CD19 and CD56, from PBMCs. Sample: CD8+ T cells sorted from blood (inferred from file names), taken from a patient given nivolumab and ipilimumab in sequence. The receptor was derived from a human donor with melanoma.

The CDR3, as DNA: TGCAGCGTTGAAGATCTTCTGAAACAGGGCTCCTACAATGAGCAGTTCTTC. Translated: CSVEDLLKQGSYNEQFF. The V call is TRBV29-1, the J call TRBJ2-1; D might be TRBD1 (6 bases). V dropped 0 bases and J dropped 0 bases, with 15 bases sitting between them. The CDR3 has 17 residues. The germline CDR1 and CDR2 sequences are SQVTM and ANQGSEA.